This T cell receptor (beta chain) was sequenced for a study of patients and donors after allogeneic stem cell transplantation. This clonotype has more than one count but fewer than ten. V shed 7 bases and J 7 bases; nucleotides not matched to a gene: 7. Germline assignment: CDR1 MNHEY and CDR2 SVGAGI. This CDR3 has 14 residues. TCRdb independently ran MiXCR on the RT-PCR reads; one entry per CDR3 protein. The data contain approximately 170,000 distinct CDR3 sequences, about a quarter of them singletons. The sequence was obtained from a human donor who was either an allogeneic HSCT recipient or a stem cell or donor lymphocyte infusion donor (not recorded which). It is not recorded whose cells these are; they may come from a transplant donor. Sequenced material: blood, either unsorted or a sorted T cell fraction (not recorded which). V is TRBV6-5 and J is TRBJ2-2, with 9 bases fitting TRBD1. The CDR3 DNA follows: TGTGCCAGCAACCTGGACAGGGGCGTCGGGGAGCTGTTTTTT. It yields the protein CASNLDRGVGELFF.